This T cell receptor beta chain was documented in a study of blood T cell repertoires in COVID-19. On the study more broadly: Samples came from the United States, Italy and Spain, spanning acute and convalescent COVID-19. PBMCs, B-cell-depleted T cells, or T cells provided the cDNA or gDNA that made up the material.

The authors' processing: It was from reference gene primer amplification that nucleated cell counts were estimated. The protocol was immunoSEQ multiplex PCR, while the TCRdb copy is restricted to in-frame clones and leaves out a portion. D and trimming were read from the DNA, whereas the V and J calls and clone size are those reported in that table. The table has 50,000 to 60,000 clones, 85% to 90% seen once. The germline V gene has CDR1 SGHRS and CDR2 YFSETQ. The CDR3 totals 14 residues. V lost 4 bases, J lost 11 bases, and 4 bases stayed unmatched. The sequenced sample consisted of peripheral blood. The chain combines TRBV5-1 with TRBJ1-6, with 12 bases fitting TRBD1. This sequence was found in a man older than 75 with active or convalescent COVID-19. The CDR3 DNA is TGCGCCAGCAGCCCCGGGACAGGGGGCCCACCCCTCCACTTT. The encoded protein is CASSPGTGGPPLHF.